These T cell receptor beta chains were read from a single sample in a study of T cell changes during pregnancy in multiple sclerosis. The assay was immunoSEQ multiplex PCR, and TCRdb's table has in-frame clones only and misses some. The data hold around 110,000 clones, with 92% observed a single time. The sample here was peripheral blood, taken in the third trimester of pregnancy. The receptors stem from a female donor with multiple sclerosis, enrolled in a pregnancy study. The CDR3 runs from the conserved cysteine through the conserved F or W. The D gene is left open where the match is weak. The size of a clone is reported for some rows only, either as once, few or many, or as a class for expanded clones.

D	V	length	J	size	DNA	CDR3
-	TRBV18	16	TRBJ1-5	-	TGTGCCAGCTCAACCGACATGGGGGGTGACAATCAGCCCCAGCATTTT	CASSTDMGGDNQPQHF
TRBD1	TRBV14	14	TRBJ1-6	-	TGTGCCAGCAGCTGGGACAGGGAGGGATCACCCCTCCACTTT	CASSWDREGSPLHF
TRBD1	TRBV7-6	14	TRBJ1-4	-	TGTGCCAGCAGCTACCGACAGGGGGGTGAAAAACTGTTTTTT	CASSYRQGGEKLFF
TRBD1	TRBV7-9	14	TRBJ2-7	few	TGTGCCAGCACCCGGGACAGCTACGACTACGAGCAGTACTTC	CASTRDSYDYEQYF
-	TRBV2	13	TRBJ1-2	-	TGTGCCAGCAGTGAAGCGCGACAGTATGGCTACACCTTC	CASSEARQYGYTF
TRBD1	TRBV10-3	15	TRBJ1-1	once	TGTGCCATCAGTGAGTCGGGTGGGGGGACAGCCGAAGCTTTCTTT	CAISESGGGTAEAFF
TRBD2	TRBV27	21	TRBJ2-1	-	TGTGCCAGCAGTTTACTTCCCAGGCTTGCACTAGCGGGCTCGAACTACAATGAGCAGTTCTTC	CASSLLPRLALAGSNYNEQFF
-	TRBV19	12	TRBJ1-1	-	TGTGCCAGTAGTTACTGGGCAGGGGAAGCTTTCTTT	CASSYWAGEAFF
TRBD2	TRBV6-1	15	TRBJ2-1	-	TGTGCCAGCAGTGAAAGAGCGGGAGCTTACAATGAGCAGTTCTTC	CASSERAGAYNEQFF
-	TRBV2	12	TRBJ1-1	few	TGTGCCAGCAATATTTTGAGGACTGAAGCTTTCTTT	CASNILRTEAFF
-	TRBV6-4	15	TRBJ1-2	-	TGTGCCAGCAGTGACTCGAAGGGGATACGAAATGGCTACACCTTC	CASSDSKGIRNGYTF
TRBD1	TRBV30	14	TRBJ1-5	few	TGTGCCTGGAGCGCAGGGGGCGCGAGGCAGCCCCAGCATTTT	CAWSAGGARQPQHF
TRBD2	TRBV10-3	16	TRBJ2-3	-	TGTGCCATCAGTGAGTCGCTAGCGGGGGCCACAGATACGCAGTATTTT	CAISESLAGATDTQYF
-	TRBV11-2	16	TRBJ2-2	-	TGTGCCAGCAGCTTAGTTTCAGGCCCGGGGACCGGGGAGCTGTTTTTT	CASSLVSGPGTGELFF
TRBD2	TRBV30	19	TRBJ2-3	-	TGTGCCTGGAGTGTACCTAGCGGGGGGCCTAGTTCTAGCACAGATACGCAGTATTTT	CAWSVPSGGPSSSTDTQYF
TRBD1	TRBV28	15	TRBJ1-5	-	TGTGCCAGCAGTCCCGACAGGGGTGGCAATCAGCCCCAGCATTTT	CASSPDRGGNQPQHF
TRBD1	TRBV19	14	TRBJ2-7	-	TGTGCCAGTAGTACCGACAGGGCCTCCTACGAGCAGTACTTC	CASSTDRASYEQYF
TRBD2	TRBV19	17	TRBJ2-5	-	TGTGCCAGTAGTACCCTCGGAGCGGGAGGGTACCAAGAGACCCAGTACTTC	CASSTLGAGGYQETQYF
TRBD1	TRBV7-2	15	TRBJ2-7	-	TGTGCCAGCAGCCCCACCGTTGACAGGGGGAAAGGGCAGTACTTC	CASSPTVDRGKGQYF
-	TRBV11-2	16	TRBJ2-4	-	TGTGCCAGCAGCTTAAGCCCCGGGGGAGCCAAAAACATTCAGTACTTC	CASSLSPGGAKNIQYF